A single TCR beta chain is shown here with its context. The sample comes from a study of technical replicates of blood from several donors. TCRdb's table, derived via immunoSEQ multiplex PCR, lists solely in-frame clones and lacks some. The sample contains 40,000 to 60,000 clones, approximately 90% of which appear only once. Sequenced input: PBMCs. The TCR was taken from a human donor in good health. Some clones in this sample may be carry-over from other donors' samples.

The CDR3 nucleotides are TGTGCCAGCAGTTCCCCCGAGAGAACCTACGAGCAGTACTTC. This sequence encodes CASSSPERTYEQYF. The rearrangement uses TRBV28 and TRBJ2-7, with D unclear. The CDR3 runs 14 residues. V lost 4 bases and J 2 bases, leaving 12 bases between the germline ends. CDR1 and CDR2 (germline): MDHEN, SYDVKM. Variable domain in full (rest from reference TRBV28 and TRBJ2-7): DVKVTQSSRYLVKRTGEKVFLECVQDMDHENMFWYRQDPGLGLRLIYFSYDVKMKEKGDIPEGYSVSREKKERFSLILESASTNQTSMYLCASSSPERTYEQYFGPGTRLTVT.